This is a list of T cell receptor beta chains from one sample in a study of blood T cell repertoires in COVID-19. The assay was immunoSEQ multiplex PCR, and TCRdb's table has in-frame clones only and misses some. The sample includes 100,000 to 130,000 clones, about 93% of them seen just once. Sequencing was done on a sample of peripheral blood. The receptors stem from a woman younger than 45 with acute or convalescent COVID-19. Each CDR3 is given with its conserved first and last residue. D genes are given only for firm matches. Clone size is given for some rows only: seen once, a few or many times, or a class if the clone is expanded.

D gene	V gene	clone size	J gene	CDR3 protein	CDR3 DNA
-	TRBV7-9	-	TRBJ1-3	CASSSQGLGPFSGNTIYF	TGTGCCAGCAGCTCCCAGGGGTTGGGGCCTTTCTCTGGAAACACCATATATTTT
-	TRBV4-3	-	TRBJ1-4	CASSLGEGSENEKLFF	TGCGCCAGCAGCCTAGGAGAAGGCTCAGAGAATGAAAAACTGTTTTTT
-	TRBV5-4	-	TRBJ2-5	CASSLGWRETQYF	TGCGCCAGCAGCTTGGGTTGGCGGGAGACCCAGTACTTC
TRBD1	TRBV2	-	TRBJ2-6	CASRRDRGLSGANVLTF	TGTGCCAGCCGTCGGGACAGGGGACTTTCTGGGGCCAACGTCCTGACTTTC
-	TRBV5-1	-	TRBJ2-7	CASSLITGGGNEQYF	TGCGCCAGCAGCTTAATTACGGGGGGCGGCAACGAGCAGTACTTC
TRBD2	TRBV9	-	TRBJ2-7	CASSVAGGPYEQYF	TGTGCCAGCAGCGTAGCGGGAGGGCCGTACGAGCAGTACTTC
-	TRBV30	-	TRBJ1-5	CAWSYSATGNQPQHF	TGTGCCTGGAGTTACTCCGCCACAGGCAATCAGCCCCAGCATTTT
TRBD2	TRBV9	-	TRBJ2-3	CASSVGTSGSTDTQYF	TGTGCCAGCAGCGTCGGGACTAGCGGGAGCACAGATACGCAGTATTTT
-	TRBV10-3	-	TRBJ1-6	CAIRGGGGLDNSPLHF	TGTGCCATCCGTGGTGGAGGAGGTTTAGATAATTCACCCCTCCACTTT
-	TRBV5-6	-	TRBJ1-2	CASSLNRAHGYTF	TGTGCCAGCAGCTTGAACAGGGCCCATGGCTACACCTTC
TRBD2	TRBV10-1	-	TRBJ2-7	CATPPRSGRSLFNYEQYF	TGCGCCACCCCCCCTCGGAGCGGGAGATCCCTGTTTAATTACGAGCAGTACTTC
TRBD1	TRBV18	-	TRBJ1-2	CASSPSSQGVYYGYTF	TGTGCCAGCTCACCATCATCTCAGGGGGTTTACTATGGCTACACCTTC
-	TRBV5-6	-	TRBJ2-1	CASSLSPSSYNEQFF	TGTGCCAGCAGCCTATCCCCGAGCTCCTACAATGAGCAGTTCTTC
-	TRBV7-8	-	TRBJ1-3	CASSLVVSSSGNTIYF	TGTGCCAGCAGCTTAGTTGTATCGAGCTCTGGAAACACCATATATTTT
-	TRBV27	-	TRBJ1-5	CASSLRGQPQHF	TGTGCCAGCAGTTTAAGGGGACAGCCCCAGCATTTT
-	TRBV7-2	-	TRBJ1-5	CASSLAGVGSNQPQHF	TGTGCCAGCAGCTTAGCAGGGGTGGGAAGCAATCAGCCCCAGCATTTT
-	TRBV7-2	-	TRBJ1-5	CASSLQGGGNQPQHF	TGTGCCAGCAGCCTACAGGGAGGGGGCAATCAGCCCCAGCATTTT
-	TRBV9	-	TRBJ2-2	CASSVGLGLTGELFF	TGTGCCAGCAGCGTAGGGCTAGGATTAACCGGCGAGCTGTTTTTT
-	TRBV18	-	TRBJ2-7	CASSPTQDVYEQYF	TGTGCCAGCTCACCAACACAGGACGTCTACGAGCAGTACTTC
-	TRBV11-2	-	TRBJ1-3	CASVQGLTIYF	TGTGCCAGCGTTCAGGGGCTCACCATATATTTT
TRBD2	TRBV4-3	-	TRBJ2-7	CASSQERAGGSYEQYF	TGCGCCAGCAGCCAAGAAAGGGCGGGAGGGTCCTACGAGCAGTACTTC
TRBD1	TRBV28	few	TRBJ1-1	CASGSTGGIGEAFF	TGTGCCAGCGGATCGACAGGGGGTATCGGTGAAGCTTTCTTT
-	TRBV9	-	TRBJ1-3	CASSVAPAGSGNTIYF	TGTGCCAGCAGCGTAGCTCCCGCGGGTTCTGGAAACACCATATATTTT
TRBD1	TRBV15	once	TRBJ2-3	CATSRDPDRETDTQYF	TGTGCCACCAGCAGAGACCCGGACAGGGAGACAGATACGCAGTATTTT
TRBD1	TRBV19	once	TRBJ2-5	CASRSGTGDLGTQYF	TGTGCCAGCAGGAGCGGGACAGGGGACCTTGGGACCCAGTACTTC
-	TRBV7-2	few	TRBJ2-7	CASSLGSAGATTFYEQYF	TGTGCCAGCAGCTTAGGGTCGGCAGGGGCCACCACATTCTACGAGCAGTACTTC
TRBD1	TRBV30	-	TRBJ1-1	CAQGTALGTEAFF	TGTGCCCAAGGGACAGCTCTGGGGACTGAAGCTTTCTTT
-	TRBV7-9	-	TRBJ2-1	CASSLRNYNEQFF	TGTGCCAGCAGCTTGAGAAACTACAATGAGCAGTTCTTC
-	TRBV9	once	TRBJ2-1	CASSEGVGRLYNEQFF	TGTGCCAGCAGCGAGGGGGTGGGGCGACTCTACAATGAGCAGTTCTTC
TRBD1	TRBV6-6	-	TRBJ1-5	CATTIGQVNQPQHF	TGTGCCACCACAATTGGACAGGTCAATCAGCCCCAGCATTTT
-	TRBV5-5	-	TRBJ1-1	CASSWGRRVTEAFF	TGTGCCAGCAGCTGGGGTAGGCGGGTTACTGAAGCTTTCTTT
-	TRBV7-3	once	TRBJ1-1	CASSLFLREEGAAFF	TGTGCCAGCAGCTTATTTCTCCGGGAAGAGGGCGCAGCTTTCTTT
TRBD2	TRBV5-1	-	TRBJ2-7	CASSTEGGGIYEQYF	TGCGCCAGCAGCACAGAAGGCGGGGGGATCTACGAGCAGTACTTC
-	TRBV6-4	-	TRBJ1-4	CASSEVTGPNEKLFF	TGTGCCAGCAGTGAAGTAACAGGACCTAATGAAAAACTGTTTTTT
-	TRBV30	few	TRBJ1-1	CAWSVGRDTEAFF	TGTGCCTGGAGTGTAGGGCGGGACACTGAAGCTTTCTTT
-	TRBV4-2	-	TRBJ2-1	CASSQDPLVGNEQFF	TGTGCCAGCAGCCAAGATCCTCTAGTAGGTAATGAGCAGTTCTTC
-	TRBV10-3	-	TRBJ1-1	CAISEPHGTEAFF	TGTGCCATCAGTGAGCCCCACGGCACTGAAGCTTTCTTT
TRBD2	TRBV6-1	-	TRBJ2-7	CASREEPGLAYYEQYF	TGTGCCAGCAGAGAAGAGCCGGGACTAGCGTACTACGAGCAGTACTTC
-	TRBV12-3/TRBV12-4	-	TRBJ2-7	CASTSPGYEQYF	TGTGCCAGCACCTCGCCCGGCTACGAGCAGTACTTC
-	TRBV5-6	-	TRBJ1-3	CASSLGLAANTIYF	TGTGCCAGCAGCTTGGGACTCGCTGCAAACACCATATATTTT
-	TRBV18	-	TRBJ1-5	CASSKTAGGNQPQHF	TGTGCCAGCTCAAAAACGGCAGGGGGCAATCAGCCCCAGCATTTT
-	TRBV7-8	-	TRBJ2-1	CASSLGLRGGVPQPYNEQFF	TGTGCCAGCAGCTTAGGACTTCGGGGTGGTGTCCCCCAACCTTACAATGAGCAGTTCTTC
TRBD1	TRBV4-2	-	TRBJ2-7	CASSPSGGPYEQYF	TGTGCCAGCAGCCCCTCAGGGGGCCCCTACGAGCAGTACTTC
TRBD2	TRBV28	-	TRBJ2-5	CASSPGGPAKTQYF	TGTGCCAGCAGTCCGGGAGGACCCGCTAAGACCCAGTACTTC
-	TRBV15	-	TRBJ1-5	CATSRAPDQPQHF	TGTGCCACCAGCAGAGCCCCGGATCAGCCCCAGCATTTT
-	TRBV11-2	-	TRBJ2-3	CASSSQVGGSTDTQYF	TGTGCCAGCAGCTCCCAAGTCGGCGGTAGCACAGATACGCAGTATTTT
TRBD1	TRBV5-4	-	TRBJ2-3	CASTLRDRGTDTQYF	TGTGCCAGCACCCTGCGGGACAGGGGAACAGATACGCAGTATTTT
-	TRBV6-4	-	TRBJ1-2	CASPAGGRGETFF	TGTGCCAGCCCCGCGGGGGGCAGGGGAGAGACTTTCTTC
TRBD1	TRBV3-1/TRBV3-2	-	TRBJ2-3	CASSSRDRGRDTQYF	TGTGCCAGCAGCTCCCGGGACAGGGGAAGAGATACGCAGTATTTT
-	TRBV5-5	-	TRBJ1-2	CASSLSPDGLLYGYTF	TGTGCCAGCAGCTTGTCCCCGGACGGACTACTCTATGGCTACACCTTC
TRBD2	TRBV7-9	-	TRBJ2-1	CASSLLAGGGPYNEQFF	TGTGCCAGCAGCTTGCTAGCGGGAGGAGGCCCCTACAATGAGCAGTTCTTC
-	TRBV14	-	TRBJ1-2	CASSQDVGRGARGYTF	TGTGCCAGCAGCCAAGACGTGGGGAGGGGGGCGCGAGGCTACACCTTC
TRBD1	TRBV2	-	TRBJ1-1	CASTDQGVRAFF	TGTGCCAGCACCGATCAGGGGGTGAGGGCTTTCTTT
TRBD1	TRBV27	-	TRBJ2-7	CASSFGTGSYEQYF	TGTGCCAGCAGTTTTGGGACAGGTTCCTACGAGCAGTACTTC
TRBD2	TRBV28	-	TRBJ2-3	CASSFRSLAGPLTDTQYF	TGTGCCAGCAGTTTTAGGAGTCTAGCGGGACCTCTCACAGATACGCAGTATTTT
TRBD2	TRBV5-1	-	TRBJ2-3	CASSSRTSADTQYF	TGCGCCAGCAGCTCTCGGACTAGCGCAGATACGCAGTATTTT
-	TRBV3-1/TRBV3-2	once	TRBJ1-1	CASSPLLYRPNTEAFF	TGTGCCAGCAGCCCTTTGTTATACAGGCCGAACACTGAAGCTTTCTTT
-	TRBV5-3	once	TRBJ1-1	CARSPLGAPLNTEAFF	TGTGCCAGAAGCCCCTTGGGGGCGCCTTTGAACACTGAAGCTTTCTTT